This T cell receptor (beta chain) is drawn from a study of shared clonotypes between healthy human individuals. A note on this clone: Its target is unknown.

Overall study findings and caveats: Sampling used blood alone; tissue repertoires probably differ. The genetic and exposure-history diversity represented was limited by few donors.

Per germline, CDR1 SGHTS and CDR2 YDEGEE. Trimming stripped 1 base from V and 7 bases from J, with 17 bases between. This CDR3 region has 15 residues. The method was immunoSEQ multiplex PCR; TCRdb's version includes in-frame clones alone and lacks a portion of them. The table includes around 1,100,000 clones, around 77% detected once. The chain is built from TRBV5-8 and TRBJ1-2; D remains ambiguous. The sequenced material came from memory CD4+ T cells from PBMCs. Described subset: CD45RA-negative fraction. The origin of this receptor is a man aged 18 to 35 in good health. Some clones in this sample may be carry-over from other donors' samples. CDR3 in amino acids: CASSLLGTPATGYTF. For the CDR3, the DNA is TGTGCCAGCAGCTTGCTGGGCACCCCCGCCACTGGCTACACCTTC.